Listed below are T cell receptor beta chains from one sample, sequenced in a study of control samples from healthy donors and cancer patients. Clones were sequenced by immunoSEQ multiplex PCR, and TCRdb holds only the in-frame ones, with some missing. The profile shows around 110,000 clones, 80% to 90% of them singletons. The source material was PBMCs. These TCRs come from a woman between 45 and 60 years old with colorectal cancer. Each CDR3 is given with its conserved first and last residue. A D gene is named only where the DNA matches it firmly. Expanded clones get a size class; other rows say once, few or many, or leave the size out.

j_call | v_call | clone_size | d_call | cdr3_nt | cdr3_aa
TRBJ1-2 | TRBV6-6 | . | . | TGTGCCAGCAGCCCCCTGTCCTATGGCTACACCTTC | CASSPLSYGYTF
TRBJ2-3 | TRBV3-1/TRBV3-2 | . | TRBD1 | TGTGCCAGCAGCCAAGAGGGCAGGGGGAGTACAGATACGCAGTATTTT | CASSQEGRGSTDTQYF
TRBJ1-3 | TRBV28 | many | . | TGTGCCAGCAGATCCGACAGGTTACCTGGAAACACCATATATTTT | CASRSDRLPGNTIYF
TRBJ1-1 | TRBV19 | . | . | TGTGCCAGTAGTCTCGGGGGTTGGGGCACTGAAGCTTTCTTT | CASSLGGWGTEAFF
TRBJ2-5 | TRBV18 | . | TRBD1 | TGTGCCAGCTCACCACCGGGACAGGAAGAGACCCAGTACTTC | CASSPPGQEETQYF
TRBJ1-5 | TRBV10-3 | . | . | TGTGCCATCAGAAAAGAGGAGGGTCAGCCCCAGCATTTT | CAIRKEEGQPQHF
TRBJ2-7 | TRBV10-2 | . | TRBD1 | TGCGCCAGCAGATCCGGGACAGGGACTTTATACGAGCAGTACTTC | CASRSGTGTLYEQYF
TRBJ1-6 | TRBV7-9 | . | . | TGTGCCAGCGGAGGTGGGAATTCACCCCTCCACTTT | CASGGGNSPLHF
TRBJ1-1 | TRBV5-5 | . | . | TGTGCCAGCAGCTTCGACAGCCCGAACACTGAAGCTTTCTTT | CASSFDSPNTEAFF
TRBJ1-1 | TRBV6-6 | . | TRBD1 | TGTGCCAGCAGGTCCATGGGACAGGGGAGGACTGAAGCTTTCTTT | CASRSMGQGRTEAFF
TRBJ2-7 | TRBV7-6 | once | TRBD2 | TGTGCCAGCAGCCCAGAGCGGGGCTCCTACGAGCAGTACTTC | CASSPERGSYEQYF
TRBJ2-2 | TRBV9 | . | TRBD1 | TGTGCCAGCAGCATGGGACAGGGCGACGGGGAGCTGTTTTTT | CASSMGQGDGELFF
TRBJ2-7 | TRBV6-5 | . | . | TGTGCCAGCAGGGTCGGCACAGCCGTTTCGTACTTC | CASRVGTAVSYF
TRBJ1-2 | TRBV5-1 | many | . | TGCGCCAGCAGCTTGGCCCTTGCAGGGAGCTATGGCTACACCTTC | CASSLALAGSYGYTF
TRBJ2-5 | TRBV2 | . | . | TGTGCCAGCAGAGCCCAAGAGACCCAGTACTTC | CASRAQETQYF
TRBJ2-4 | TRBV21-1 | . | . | TGTGCCAGCAGCAAACAGTACTTC | CASSKQYF
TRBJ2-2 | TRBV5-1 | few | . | TGCGCCAGCAGCTCCCCGCAGACAGACTACACCGGGGAGCTGTTTTTT | CASSSPQTDYTGELFF
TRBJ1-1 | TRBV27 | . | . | TGTGCCAGCAGTTCCGGGAACACTGAAGCTTTCTTT | CASSSGNTEAFF
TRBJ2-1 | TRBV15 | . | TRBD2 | TGTGCCACCAGCAGAGATCTAGCGGGAGCGAATGAGCAGTTCTTC | CATSRDLAGANEQFF
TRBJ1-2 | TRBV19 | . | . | TGTGCCAGTAGACAGACAAAGGCCTATGGCTACACCTTC | CASRQTKAYGYTF
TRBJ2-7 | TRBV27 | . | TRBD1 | TGTGCCAGCAGTCCTCTTGCTGCGACAGGGAGTAGCGAGCAGTACTTC | CASSPLAATGSSEQYF
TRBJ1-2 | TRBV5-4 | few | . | TGTGCCAGCGGGGACTATGGCTACACCTTC | CASGDYGYTF
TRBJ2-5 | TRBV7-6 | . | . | TGTGCCAGCAGCTTATCGGTCGGGGAAGAGACCCAGTACTTC | CASSLSVGEETQYF
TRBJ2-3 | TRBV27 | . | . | TGTGCCAGCAGTTTCACGGGAGCAGGGGAGGGCACAGATACGCAGTATTTT | CASSFTGAGEGTDTQYF
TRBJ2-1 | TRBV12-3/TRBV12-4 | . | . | TGTGCCAGCAGGCAGAGGGAGCAGTTCTTC | CASRQREQFF
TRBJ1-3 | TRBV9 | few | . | TGTGCCAGCAGCCCCAGGACAGTTGGAAACACCATATATTTT | CASSPRTVGNTIYF
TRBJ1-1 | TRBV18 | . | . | TGTGCCAGCTCACCCCTGGGTTCGGGAACTGAAGCTTTCTTT | CASSPLGSGTEAFF
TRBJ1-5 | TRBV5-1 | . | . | TGCGCCAGCAGCTTTGAGGACAGCCGCAATCAGCCCCAGCATTTT | CASSFEDSRNQPQHF
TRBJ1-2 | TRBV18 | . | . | TGTGCCAGCTCACCGGACGGAGCTAACTATGGCTACACCTTC | CASSPDGANYGYTF
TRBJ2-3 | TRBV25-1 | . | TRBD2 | TGTGCCAGCAGCGCGGGGACTAGCACCACAGATACGCAGTATTTT | CASSAGTSTTDTQYF
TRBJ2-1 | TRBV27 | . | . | TGTGCCAGCAGCGGACAAACCTACAATGAGCAGTTCTTC | CASSGQTYNEQFF
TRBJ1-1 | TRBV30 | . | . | TGTGCCTGGAGTGGCCGGGACGCCAGTGAAGCTTTCTTT | CAWSGRDASEAFF
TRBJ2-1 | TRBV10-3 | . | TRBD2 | TGTGCCACGAGACGGGGGACTAGCGACCGAGGCGGCTCCTACAATGAGCAGTTCTTC | CATRRGTSDRGGSYNEQFF
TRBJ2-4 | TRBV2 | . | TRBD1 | TGTGCCAGCAGCGACAGGGGGAACATTCAGTACTTC | CASSDRGNIQYF
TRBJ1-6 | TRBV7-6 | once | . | TGTGCCCGCAGCTTAGCGCAAAGTGCTTCACCCCTCCACTTT | CARSLAQSASPLHF
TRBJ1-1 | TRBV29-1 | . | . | TGCAGCGTTACCGACGGGGGGAACACTGAAGCTTTCTTT | CSVTDGGNTEAFF
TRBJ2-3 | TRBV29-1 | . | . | TGCAGCGTTCTAGGACAGAGCACAGATACGCAGTATTTT | CSVLGQSTDTQYF
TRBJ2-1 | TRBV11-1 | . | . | TGTGCCAGCAGCTTAGGTAATGCGGCCGATGAGCAGTTCTTC | CASSLGNAADEQFF